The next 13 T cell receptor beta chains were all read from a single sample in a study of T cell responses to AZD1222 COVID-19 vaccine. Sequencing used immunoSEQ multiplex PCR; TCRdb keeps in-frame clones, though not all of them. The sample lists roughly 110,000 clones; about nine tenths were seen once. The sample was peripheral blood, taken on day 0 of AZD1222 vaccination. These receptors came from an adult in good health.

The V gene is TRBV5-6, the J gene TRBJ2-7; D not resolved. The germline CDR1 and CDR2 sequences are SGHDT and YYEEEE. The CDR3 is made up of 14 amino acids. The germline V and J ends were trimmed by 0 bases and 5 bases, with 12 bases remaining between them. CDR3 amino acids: CASSLGLALHEQYF. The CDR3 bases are TGTGCCAGCAGCTTGGGGCTCGCCCTCCACGAGCAGTACTTC.

This CDR3 is CASSSGGEQFF. The CDR3 DNA is TGTGCCAGCAGCTCGGGGGGTGAGCAGTTCTTC. This chain uses TRBV7-9 with TRBJ2-1, with 7 bases that match TRBD2. V shed 4 bases, J shed 9 bases, and the junction held 0 bases outside the gene matches. The CDR3 is 11 amino acids. Germline CDR1 SEHNR, CDR2 FQNEAQ (reference sequence).

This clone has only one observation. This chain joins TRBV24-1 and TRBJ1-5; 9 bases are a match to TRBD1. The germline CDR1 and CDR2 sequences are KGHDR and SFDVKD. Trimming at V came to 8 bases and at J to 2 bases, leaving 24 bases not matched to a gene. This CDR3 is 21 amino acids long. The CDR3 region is CATNSTHPGQGTGRGNQPQHF. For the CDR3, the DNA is TGTGCCACCAACTCGACCCATCCGGGACAGGGAACGGGAAGGGGCAATCAGCCCCAGCATTTT.

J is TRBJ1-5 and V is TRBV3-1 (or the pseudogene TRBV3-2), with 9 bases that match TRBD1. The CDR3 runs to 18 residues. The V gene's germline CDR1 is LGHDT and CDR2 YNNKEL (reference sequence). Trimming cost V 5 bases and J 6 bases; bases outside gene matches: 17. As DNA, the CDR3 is TGTGCCAGCAGCTCCTCCTCCGGGACAGGGACGTCAAGTCAGCCCCAGCATTTT. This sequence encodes CASSSSSGTGTSSQPQHF.

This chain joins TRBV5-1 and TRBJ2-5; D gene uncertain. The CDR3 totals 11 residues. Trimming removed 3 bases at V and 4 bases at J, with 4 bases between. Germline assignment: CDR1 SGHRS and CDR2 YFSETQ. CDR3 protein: CASSSGETQYF. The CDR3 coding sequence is TGCGCCAGCAGCTCTGGAGAGACCCAGTACTTC.

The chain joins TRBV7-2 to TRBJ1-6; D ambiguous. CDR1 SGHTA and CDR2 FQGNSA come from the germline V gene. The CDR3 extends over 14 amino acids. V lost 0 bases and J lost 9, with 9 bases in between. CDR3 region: CASSLAGRSSPLHF. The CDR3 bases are TGTGCCAGCAGCTTAGCAGGGAGAAGTTCACCCCTCCACTTT.

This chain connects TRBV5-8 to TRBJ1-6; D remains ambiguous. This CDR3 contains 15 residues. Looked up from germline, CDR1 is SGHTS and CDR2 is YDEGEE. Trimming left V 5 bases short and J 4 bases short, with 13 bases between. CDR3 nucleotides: TGTGCCAGCAGGTCCAGCAGACTATATAATTCACCCCTCCACTTT. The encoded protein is CASRSSRLYNSPLHF.

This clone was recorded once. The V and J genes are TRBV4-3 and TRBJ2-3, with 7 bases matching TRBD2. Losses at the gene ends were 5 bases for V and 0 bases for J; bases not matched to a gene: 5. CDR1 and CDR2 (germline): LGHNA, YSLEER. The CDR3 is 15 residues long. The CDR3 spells CASSFHSGSTDTQYF. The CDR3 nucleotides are TGCGCCAGCAGCTTCCATAGCGGGAGCACAGATACGCAGTATTTT.

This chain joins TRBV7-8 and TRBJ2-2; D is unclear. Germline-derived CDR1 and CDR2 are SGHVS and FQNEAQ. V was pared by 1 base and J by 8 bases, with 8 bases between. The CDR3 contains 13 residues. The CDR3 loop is CASSLEFGGELFF. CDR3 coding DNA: TGTGCCAGCAGCTTAGAATTCGGGGGGGAGCTGTTTTTT.

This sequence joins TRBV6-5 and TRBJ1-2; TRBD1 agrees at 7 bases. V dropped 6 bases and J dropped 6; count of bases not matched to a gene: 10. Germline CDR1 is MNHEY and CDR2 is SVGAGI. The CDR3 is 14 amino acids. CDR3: CASRTPGQIDGYTF. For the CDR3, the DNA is TGTGCCAGCAGGACCCCGGGACAGATTGATGGCTACACCTTC.

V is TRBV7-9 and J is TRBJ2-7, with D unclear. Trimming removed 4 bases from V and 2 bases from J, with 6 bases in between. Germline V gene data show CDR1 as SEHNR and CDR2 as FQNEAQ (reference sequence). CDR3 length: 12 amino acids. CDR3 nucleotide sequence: TGTGCCAGCAGCTCCCAAACCTACGAGCAGTACTTC. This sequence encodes CASSSQTYEQYF. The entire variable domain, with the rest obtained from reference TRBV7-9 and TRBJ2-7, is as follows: DTGVSQNPRHKITKRGQNVTFRCDPISEHNRLYWYRQTLGQGPEFLTYFQNEAQLEKSRLLSDRFSAERPKGSFSTLEIQRTEQGDSAMYLCASSSQTYEQYFGPGTRLTVT.

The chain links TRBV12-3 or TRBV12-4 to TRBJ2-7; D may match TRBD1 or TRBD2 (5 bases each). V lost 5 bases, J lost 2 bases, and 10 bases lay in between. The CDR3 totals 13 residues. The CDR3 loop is CASSRDHAYEQYF. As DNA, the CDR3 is TGTGCCAGCAGTCGGGACCACGCCTACGAGCAGTACTTC.

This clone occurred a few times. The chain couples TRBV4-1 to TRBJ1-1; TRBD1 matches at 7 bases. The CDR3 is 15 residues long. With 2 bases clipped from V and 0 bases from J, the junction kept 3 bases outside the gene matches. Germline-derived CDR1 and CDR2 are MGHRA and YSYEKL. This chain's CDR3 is CASSQPGTVNTEAFF. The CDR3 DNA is TGCGCCAGCAGCCAACCCGGGACAGTGAACACTGAAGCTTTCTTT.